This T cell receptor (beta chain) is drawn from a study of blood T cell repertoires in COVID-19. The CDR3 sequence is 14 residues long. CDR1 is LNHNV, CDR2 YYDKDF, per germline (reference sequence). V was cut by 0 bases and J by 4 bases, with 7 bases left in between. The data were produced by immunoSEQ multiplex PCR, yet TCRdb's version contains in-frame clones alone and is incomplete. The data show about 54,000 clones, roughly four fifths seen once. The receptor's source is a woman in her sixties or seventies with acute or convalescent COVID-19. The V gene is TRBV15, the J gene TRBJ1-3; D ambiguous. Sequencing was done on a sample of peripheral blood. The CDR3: CATSRDTSGNTIYF. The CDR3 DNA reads TGTGCCACCAGCAGAGATACTTCCGGAAACACCATATATTTT. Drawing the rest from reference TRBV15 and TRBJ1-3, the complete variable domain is DAMVIQNPRYQVTQFGKPVTLSCSQTLNHNVMYWYQQKSSQAPKLLFHYYDKDFNNEADTPDNFQSRRPNTSFCFLDIRSPGLGDTAMYLCATSRDTSGNTIYFGEGSWLTVV.